What follows describes a single T cell receptor (beta chain). Its antigen is as yet unknown. While unrecorded immune exposures were likely, the donors were nominally healthy when sampled. The data stem from a study of cytomegalovirus exposure and HLA in healthy donors. Study-level results: Per a prior analysis, the majority of TCR beta V segments were productive roughly 87% or roughly 30% of the time. Common viral pathogens were later found to be apparently linked to several of the most significant clusters.

The PCR made use of 60 Vbeta and 13 Jbeta primers. Sequencing was performed with immunoSEQ multiplex PCR; in TCRdb, only in-frame clones are kept and a portion is missing. The sample carries about 180,000 clones, about 80% recorded once. The germline V gene has CDR1 MNHEY and CDR2 SVGAGI. Losses at the gene ends were 6 bases for V and 4 bases for J; bases not matched to a gene: 11. The CDR3 runs to 15 residues. Material: PBMCs. The rearrangement uses TRBV6-5 and TRBJ1-2; 7 bases are shared with TRBD1. The sequence was obtained from a man aged 25-45 years in good health and CMV-seropositive. The CDR3 spells CASRPGGQRSYGYTF. The DNA of the CDR3 is TGTGCCAGCAGGCCCGGGGGACAGAGGTCCTATGGCTACACCTTC.